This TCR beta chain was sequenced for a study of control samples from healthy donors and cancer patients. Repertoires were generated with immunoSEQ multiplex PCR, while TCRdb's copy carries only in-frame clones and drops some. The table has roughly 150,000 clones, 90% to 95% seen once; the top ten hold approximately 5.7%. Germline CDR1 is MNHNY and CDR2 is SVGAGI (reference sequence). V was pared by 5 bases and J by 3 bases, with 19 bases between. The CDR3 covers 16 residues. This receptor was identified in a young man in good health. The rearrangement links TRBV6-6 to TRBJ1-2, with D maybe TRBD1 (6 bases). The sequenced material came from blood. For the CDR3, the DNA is TGTGCCAGCAGTCGAAAACAGGGTTGGTCGGACTATGGCTACACCTTC. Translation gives CASSRKQGWSDYGYTF.